The source of this T cell receptor (beta chain) is a study of T cell responses to AZD1222 COVID-19 vaccine (dated by TCRdb to the early 2020s). For the study in its entirety: AZD1222 recipients given second doses at about 4 weeks or at about 12 weeks were pooled, since spike-specific TCR depth and breadth were not found to differ between the two schedules. Trial participants were enrolled by age into 18-55, 56-69 and 70-plus year subgroups, with roughly 160, 29 and 62 TCR-sequenced participants respectively. A total of about 250 trial participants underwent TCR sequencing, of whom about 200 had received two doses of AZD1222 and roughly 26 had received two doses of the MenACWY control vaccine.

Paper-wide results and their limitations: CD4 TCRs associated with the vaccine covered the entire spike protein, and the dominant responses were in regions 160-218 and 743-854. Epitopes outside the regions mutated in the B.1.351 and B.1.1.7 variants were reportedly recognized by nearly half of the unique spike-specific TCRs. The 56-69-year group was small, and its depth increase did not reach significance, likely because of low power. Most participants were white British and females outnumbered males, and the authors suggested that clonal diversity may have been underestimated. Only six or seven AZD1222 recipients were SARS-CoV-2 seropositive at baseline, limiting conclusions about previously exposed vaccinees. Spike-specific TCR breadth and depth rose significantly after two AZD1222 doses compared with day 0 and with MenACWY recipients. Because no day 14 peak-response samples were available, repertoires were characterized only after the peak T cell response.

There are 14 amino acids in the CDR3, from cysteine to phenylalanine inclusive. The CDR3 DNA has 42 bases and is translated from base 1. From V the trimming removes 6 bases and from J it removes 7 bases, while the gene matches leave 6 bases of the junction unaccounted for. The germline V gene sets CDR1 to MDHEN and CDR2 to SYDVKM. The time point label, read with the paper, signifies: baseline before first vaccination. Samples from vaccinated people were obtained from the UK trials COV001 and COV002, which included a single-blind randomized controlled phase 2/3 trial of AZD1222 (ChAdOx1 nCoV-19) in healthy adults. For TCRbeta chain sequencing, PBMC samples were collected from trial participants at day 0 and at day 28 after the second dose. Of note for this clone: Its antigen is still unknown. Per-nucleotide qualities are absent, and no much larger clonotype sits a single base away.

The CDR3 regions of human TCRbeta chains were analyzed by immunosequencing. In the original analysis: Repertoire TCRs were checked for matches against a reference library of SARS-CoV-2-specific TCRs that had been generated using the MIRA antigen-specificity platform. Breadth was defined as the fraction of unique TCRs that were SARS-CoV-2-associated, and depth was defined as the fraction of total T cells that were SARS-CoV-2-associated. Using the MIRA data, each spike-specific TCR was mapped to the spike region that the TCR reacts to and placed in a CD4 or CD8 class. Log10-transformed breadth and depth values were compared by one-way ANOVA with Sidak's multiple comparisons tests. This is the immuneACCESS table as TCRdb keeps it, with only in-frame sequences that have V and J called. A part of the clones is gone; compared with another copy, unresolved V genes explain less than half, and the rest is unexplained. From that table come the V and J calls and clone size; the DNA was used to work out D and trimming. The sample has 95,000 to 150,000 clones on record, about 85% of them singletons. Around 6.2% of the sample goes to the ten largest clones.

The TCR originated in an adult in good health. The starting material was peripheral blood, obtained on day 0 of AZD1222 vaccination. In this chain, TRBV28 is recombined with TRBJ1-4; TRBD1 aligns with 9 central bases. CDR3 reads: CASRTGGAGEKLFF. The sequence in DNA is TGTGCCAGCAGAACAGGGGGCGCGGGTGAAAAACTGTTTTTT.